Here is one TCR beta chain with its context. Clones were read by immunoSEQ multiplex PCR, and TCRdb kept only the in-frame ones, dropping some. The repertoire includes around 100,000 clones, 94% of them detected once, and approximately 1% sits in the top ten. The CDR3 has 14 residues. CDR1 is LNHDA and CDR2 is SQIVND in the germline V gene (reference sequence). V was trimmed by 4 bases and J by 4 bases, leaving 13 bases between them. This sample is part of a study of T cell changes during pregnancy in multiple sclerosis. The input for sequencing was peripheral blood, taken before pregnancy. V and J are TRBV19 and TRBJ1-2; D perhaps matches TRBD1 (6 bases). This TCR was recovered from a female donor with multiple sclerosis, enrolled in a pregnancy study. The CDR3 region has the DNA TGTGCCAGTAGTAAACAGGGATTGGTCTATGGCTACACCTTC. Amino acid sequence: CASSKQGLVYGYTF.